What follows describes a single T cell receptor beta chain. Its antigen is undetermined. The CDR3 contains 16 residues. The ends lost 3 bases at V and 3 bases at J; junction bases unmatched: 4. The germline V gene has CDR1 SGHDT and CDR2 YYEEEE. RNA transcripts served as the template for amplifying TCR beta CDR3 regions. The TCR CDR3 first-round RT-PCR relied on the HTBI primer set. TCRdb fed the multiplex PCR reads into MiXCR, producing one record per CDR3 protein. The sample holds around 600,000 distinct CDR3 sequences, 40% to 55% seen once. Any patient presenting with uncontrolled infection, other autoimmune disease, pregnancy or lactation was left out. Diagnosing involved the use of clinical symptoms, serum thyroxine and TRAb, thyroid ultrasound and orbital computed tomography. This sample stems from a study of T cells in Graves' hyperthyroidism and ophthalmopathy. Regarding the study as a whole: Researchers found most expanded thyroid clonotypes above 0.001 in blood as well. Prediction of ophthalmopathy progression came a median 6.5 months pre-onset.

This chain uses TRBV5-6 with TRBJ1-6, with 9 bases identical to TRBD1. The sequenced sample consisted of peripheral blood or thyroid tissue (not recorded which). The sequence was obtained from an adult man with Graves' disease, either hyperthyroidism or ophthalmopathy (not recorded which). CDR3 amino acids: CASSSGQGHYNSPLHF. The DNA for the CDR3 is TGTGCCAGCAGCTCGGGACAGGGCCACTATAATTCACCCCTCCACTTT.